A selection of T cell receptor beta chains follows, all from one sample in a study of T cell clonotyping in hematopoietic cell transplantation. Generated by immunoSEQ multiplex PCR, the TCRdb table keeps only in-frame clones and is missing some. The sample consists of about 15,000 clones, approximately 85% of them appearing once. Material: peripheral blood mononuclear cells. The source of these receptors is a woman aged 40 to 50 in good health. Some clones in this sample may be carry-over from other donors' samples. Both conserved end residues are part of each CDR3. Each record gives: J gene, V gene, clone size, CDR3 protein. Size is omitted from some rows. Given values are once, few, many or a class for expanded clones.

TRBJ1-3 TRBV7-2 few CASSLATGGNTIYF
TRBJ1-5 TRBV19 - CASSIRNQPQHF
TRBJ2-7 TRBV2 - CASTRGLASYEQYF
TRBJ2-2 TRBV6-5 - CASEGVTGELFF
TRBJ2-2 TRBV30 - CAWNAVGTATGELFF
TRBJ2-1 TRBV30 - CAARDGRNEQFF
TRBJ1-2 TRBV29-1 - CSAARGGGYTF
TRBJ2-2 TRBV5-1 once CASSLGQPGTGELFF
TRBJ1-2 TRBV7-3 few CASSPTDRAAGIYGYTF
TRBJ2-1 TRBV7-3 - CASSSLTSGVGNEQFF
TRBJ1-1 TRBV2 - CASSGRGNTEAFF
TRBJ2-7 TRBV7-8 - CASSQRQGSYEQYF
TRBJ2-1 TRBV5-1 - CASTWTGGGNEQFF
TRBJ1-6 TRBV6-1 few CASSEWQGLSSPLHF
TRBJ2-1 TRBV25-1 - CASSEAMFSSYNEQFF